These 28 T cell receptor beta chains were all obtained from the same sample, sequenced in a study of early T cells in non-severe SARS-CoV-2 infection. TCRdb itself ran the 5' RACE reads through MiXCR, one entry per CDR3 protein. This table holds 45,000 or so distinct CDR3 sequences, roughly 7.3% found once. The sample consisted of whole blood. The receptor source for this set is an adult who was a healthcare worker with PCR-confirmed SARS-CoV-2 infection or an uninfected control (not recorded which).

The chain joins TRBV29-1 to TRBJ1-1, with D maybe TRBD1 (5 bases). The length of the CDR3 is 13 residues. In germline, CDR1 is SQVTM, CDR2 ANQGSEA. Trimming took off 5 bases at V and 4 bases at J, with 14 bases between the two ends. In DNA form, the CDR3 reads TGCAGCGTTACGGGACGGCTCTTCACTGAAGCTTTCTTT. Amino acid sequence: CSVTGRLFTEAFF.

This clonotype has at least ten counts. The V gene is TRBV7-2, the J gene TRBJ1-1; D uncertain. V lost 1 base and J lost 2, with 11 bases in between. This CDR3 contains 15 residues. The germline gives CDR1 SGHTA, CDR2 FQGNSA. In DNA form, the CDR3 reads TGTGCCAGCAGCTTAGTTGTCCTCCAAAACACTGAAGCTTTCTTT. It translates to CASSLVVLQNTEAFF.

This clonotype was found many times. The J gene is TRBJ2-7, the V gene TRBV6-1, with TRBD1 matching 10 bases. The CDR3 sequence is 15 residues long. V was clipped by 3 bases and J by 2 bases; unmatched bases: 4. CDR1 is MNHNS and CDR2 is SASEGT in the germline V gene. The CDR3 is CASSDLDRGPYEQYF. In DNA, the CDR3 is TGTGCCAGCAGTGACCTAGACAGGGGGCCCTACGAGCAGTACTTC.

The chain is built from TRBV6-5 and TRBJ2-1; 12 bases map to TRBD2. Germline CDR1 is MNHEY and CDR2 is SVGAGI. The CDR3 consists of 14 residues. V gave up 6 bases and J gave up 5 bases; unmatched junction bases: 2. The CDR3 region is CASSRTSGDNEQFF. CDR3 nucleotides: TGTGCCAGCAGCCGGACTAGCGGGGACAATGAGCAGTTCTTC.

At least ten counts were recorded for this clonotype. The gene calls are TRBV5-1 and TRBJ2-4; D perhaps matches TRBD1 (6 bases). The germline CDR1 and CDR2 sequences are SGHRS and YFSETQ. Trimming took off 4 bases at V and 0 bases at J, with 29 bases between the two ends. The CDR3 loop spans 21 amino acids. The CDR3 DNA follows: TGCGCCAGCAGCCTCCCGACAGGAACCAGCCAAGGGCCACTAGCCAAAAACATTCAGTACTTC. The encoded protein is CASSLPTGTSQGPLAKNIQYF.

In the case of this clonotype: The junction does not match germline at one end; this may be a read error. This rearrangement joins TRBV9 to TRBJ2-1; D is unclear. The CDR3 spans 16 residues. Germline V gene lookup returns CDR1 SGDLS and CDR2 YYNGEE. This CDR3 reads CASSVVPEVPYSEQFF. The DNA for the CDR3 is TGTGCCAGCAGCGTAGTCCCCGAGGTCCCCTACAGTGAGCAGTTCTTC.

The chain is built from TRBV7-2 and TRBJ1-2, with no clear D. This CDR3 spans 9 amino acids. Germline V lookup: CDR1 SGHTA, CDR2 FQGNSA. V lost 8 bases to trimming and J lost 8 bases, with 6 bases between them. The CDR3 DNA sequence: TGTGCCAGCGGCGAGGGCTACACCTTC. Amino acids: CASGEGYTF. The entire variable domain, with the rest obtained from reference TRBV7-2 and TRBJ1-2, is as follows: GAGVSQSPSNKVTEKGKDVELRCDPISGHTALYWYRQSLGQGLEFLIYFQGNSAPDKSGLPSDRFSAERTGGSVSTLTIQRTQQEDSAVYLCASGEGYTFGSGTRLTVV.

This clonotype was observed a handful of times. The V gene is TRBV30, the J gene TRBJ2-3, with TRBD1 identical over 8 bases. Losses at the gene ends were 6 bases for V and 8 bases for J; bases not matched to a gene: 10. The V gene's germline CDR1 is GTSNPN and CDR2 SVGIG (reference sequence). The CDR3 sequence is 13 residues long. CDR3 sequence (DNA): TGTGCCTGTTCGTCAGGGGGCAGGGGTACGCAGTATTTT. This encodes CACSSGGRGTQYF.

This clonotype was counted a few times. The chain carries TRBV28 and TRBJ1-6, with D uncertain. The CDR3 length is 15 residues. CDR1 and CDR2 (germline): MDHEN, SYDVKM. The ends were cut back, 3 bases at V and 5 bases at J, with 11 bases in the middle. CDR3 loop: CASSFLGLHNSPLHF. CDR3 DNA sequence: TGTGCCAGCAGTTTTTTGGGATTGCATAATTCACCCCTCCACTTT.

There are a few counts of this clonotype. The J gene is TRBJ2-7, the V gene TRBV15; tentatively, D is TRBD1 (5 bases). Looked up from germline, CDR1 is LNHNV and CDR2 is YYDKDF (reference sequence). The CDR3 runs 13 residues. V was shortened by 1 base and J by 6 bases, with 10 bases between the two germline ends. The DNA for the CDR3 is TGTGCCACCAGCAGAGGTCAGGGAAGCGAGCAGTACTTC. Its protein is CATSRGQGSEQYF.

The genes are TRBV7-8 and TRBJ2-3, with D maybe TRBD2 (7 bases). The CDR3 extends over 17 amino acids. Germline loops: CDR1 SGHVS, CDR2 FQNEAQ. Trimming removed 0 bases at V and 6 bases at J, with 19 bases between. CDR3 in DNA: TGTGCCAGCAGCTTAGCGCTAATAGGGGGGGTTTGGGATACGCAGTATTTT. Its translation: CASSLALIGGVWDTQYF.

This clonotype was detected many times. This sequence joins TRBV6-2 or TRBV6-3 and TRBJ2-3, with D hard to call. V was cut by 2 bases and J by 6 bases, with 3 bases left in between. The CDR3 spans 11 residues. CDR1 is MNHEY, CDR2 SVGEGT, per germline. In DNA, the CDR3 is TGTGCCAGCAGTTACGCTGATACGCAGTATTTT. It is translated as CASSYADTQYF.

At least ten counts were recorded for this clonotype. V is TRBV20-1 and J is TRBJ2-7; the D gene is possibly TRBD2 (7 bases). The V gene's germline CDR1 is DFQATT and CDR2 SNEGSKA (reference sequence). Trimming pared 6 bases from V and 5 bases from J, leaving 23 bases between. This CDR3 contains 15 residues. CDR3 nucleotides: TGCAGTGCGAACGCTAGATCTCGGGGGGCGAACGAGCAGTACTTC. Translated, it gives CSANARSRGANEQYF.

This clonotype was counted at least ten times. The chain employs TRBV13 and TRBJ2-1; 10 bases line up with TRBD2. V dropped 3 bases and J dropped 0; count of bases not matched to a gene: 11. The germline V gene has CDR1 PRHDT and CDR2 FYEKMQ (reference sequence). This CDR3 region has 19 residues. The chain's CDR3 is CASSFYIAGGPNSYNEQFF. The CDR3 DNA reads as TGTGCCAGCAGCTTTTATATAGCGGGGGGCCCCAACTCCTACAATGAGCAGTTCTTC.

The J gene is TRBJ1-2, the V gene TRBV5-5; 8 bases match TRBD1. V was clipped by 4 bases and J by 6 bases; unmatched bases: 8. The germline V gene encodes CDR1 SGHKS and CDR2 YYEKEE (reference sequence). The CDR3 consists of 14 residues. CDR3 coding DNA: TGTGCCAGCAGCCTGGACAGGGTGTCGGATGGCTACACCTTC. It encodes CASSLDRVSDGYTF.

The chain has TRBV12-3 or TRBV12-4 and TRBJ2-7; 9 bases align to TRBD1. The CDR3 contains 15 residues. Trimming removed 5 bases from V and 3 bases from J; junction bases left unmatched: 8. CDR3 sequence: CASSNSGTGSYEQYF. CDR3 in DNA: TGTGCCAGCAGTAACTCCGGGACAGGGAGCTACGAGCAGTACTTC.

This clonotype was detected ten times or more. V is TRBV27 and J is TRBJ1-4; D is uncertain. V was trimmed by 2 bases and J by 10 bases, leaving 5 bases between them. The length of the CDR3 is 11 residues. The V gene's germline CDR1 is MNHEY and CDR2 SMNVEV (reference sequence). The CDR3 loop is CASSLGGKLFF. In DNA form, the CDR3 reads TGTGCCAGCAGTTTAGGCGGAAAACTGTTTTTT.

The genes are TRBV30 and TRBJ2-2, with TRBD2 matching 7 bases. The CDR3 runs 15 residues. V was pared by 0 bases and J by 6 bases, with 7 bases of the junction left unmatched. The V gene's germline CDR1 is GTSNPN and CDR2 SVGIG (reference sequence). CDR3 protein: CAWSVPREGAGELFF. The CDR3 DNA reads TGTGCCTGGAGTGTCCCCAGGGAGGGAGCCGGGGAGCTGTTTTTT.

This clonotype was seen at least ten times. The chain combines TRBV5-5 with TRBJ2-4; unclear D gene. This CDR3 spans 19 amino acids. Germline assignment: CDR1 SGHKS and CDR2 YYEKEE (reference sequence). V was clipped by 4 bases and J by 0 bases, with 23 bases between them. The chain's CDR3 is CASSQSSLLGAVAKNIQYF. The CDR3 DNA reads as TGTGCCAGCAGCCAAAGTTCCCTCTTGGGTGCTGTAGCCAAAAACATTCAGTACTTC.

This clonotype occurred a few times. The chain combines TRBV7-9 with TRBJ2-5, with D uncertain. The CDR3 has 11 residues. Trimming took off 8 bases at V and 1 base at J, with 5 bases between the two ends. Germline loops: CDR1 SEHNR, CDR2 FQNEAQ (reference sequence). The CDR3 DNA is TGTGCCAGCGGGCTCCAAGAGACCCAGTACTTC. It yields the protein CASGLQETQYF.

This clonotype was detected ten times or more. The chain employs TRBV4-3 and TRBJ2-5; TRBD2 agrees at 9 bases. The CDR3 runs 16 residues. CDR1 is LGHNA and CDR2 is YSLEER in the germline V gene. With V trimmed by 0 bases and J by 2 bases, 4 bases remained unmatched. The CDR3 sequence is CASSQDFSGGQETQYF. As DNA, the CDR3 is TGCGCCAGCAGCCAAGATTTTAGCGGGGGTCAAGAGACCCAGTACTTC.

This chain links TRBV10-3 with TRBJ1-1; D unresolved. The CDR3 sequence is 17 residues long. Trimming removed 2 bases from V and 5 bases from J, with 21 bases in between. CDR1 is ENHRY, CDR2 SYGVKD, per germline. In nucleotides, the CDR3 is TGTGCCATCAGTGAGATTGACGGGAGCTATGGGGAAACTGAAGCTTTCTTT. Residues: CAISEIDGSYGETEAFF.

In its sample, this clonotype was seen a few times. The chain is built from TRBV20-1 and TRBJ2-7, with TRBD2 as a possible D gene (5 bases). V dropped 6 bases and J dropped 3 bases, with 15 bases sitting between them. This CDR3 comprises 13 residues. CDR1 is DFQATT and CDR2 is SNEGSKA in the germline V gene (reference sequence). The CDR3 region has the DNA TGCAGTGCATCTCTACTAGGGATCTACGAGCAGTACTTC. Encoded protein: CSASLLGIYEQYF.

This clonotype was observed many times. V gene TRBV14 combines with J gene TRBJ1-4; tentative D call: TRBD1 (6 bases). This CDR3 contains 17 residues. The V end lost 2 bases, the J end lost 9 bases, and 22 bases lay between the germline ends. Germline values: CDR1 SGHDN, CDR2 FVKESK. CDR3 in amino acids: CASSQRPRGGGYKKLFF. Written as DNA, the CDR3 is TGTGCCAGCAGCCAACGACCTCGGGGAGGGGGATATAAAAAACTGTTTTTT.

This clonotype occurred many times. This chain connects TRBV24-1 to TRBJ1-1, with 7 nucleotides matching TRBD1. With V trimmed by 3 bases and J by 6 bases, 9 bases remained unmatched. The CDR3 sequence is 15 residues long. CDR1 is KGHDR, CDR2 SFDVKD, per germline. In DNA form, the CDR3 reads TGTGCCACCAGTGATCCCGGGACAGAAGGTTCTGAAGCTTTCTTT. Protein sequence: CATSDPGTEGSEAFF.

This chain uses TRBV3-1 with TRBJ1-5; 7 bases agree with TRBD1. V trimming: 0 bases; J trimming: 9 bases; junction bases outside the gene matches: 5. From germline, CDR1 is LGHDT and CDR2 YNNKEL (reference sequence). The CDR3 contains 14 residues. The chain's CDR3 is CASSQEGQFWPQHF. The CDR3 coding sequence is TGTGCCAGCAGCCAAGAGGGACAGTTTTGGCCCCAGCATTTT.

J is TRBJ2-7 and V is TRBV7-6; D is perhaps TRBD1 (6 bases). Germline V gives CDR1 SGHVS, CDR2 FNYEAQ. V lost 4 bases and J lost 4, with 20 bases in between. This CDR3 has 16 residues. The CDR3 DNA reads TGTGCCAGCAGCTCCGCACAGGGAGTGACTTATTACGAGCAGTACTTC. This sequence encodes CASSSAQGVTYYEQYF.

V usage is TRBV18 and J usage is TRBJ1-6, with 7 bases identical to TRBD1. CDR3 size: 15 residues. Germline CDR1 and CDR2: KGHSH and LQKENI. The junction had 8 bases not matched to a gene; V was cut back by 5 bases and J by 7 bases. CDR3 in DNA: TGTGCCAGCTCAACAACAGGGGACCCCAATTCACCCCTCCACTTT. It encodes CASSTTGDPNSPLHF.